These 23 T cell receptor beta chains came from one sample sequenced in a study of shared clonotypes between healthy human individuals. Libraries were prepared by immunoSEQ multiplex PCR; TCRdb keeps only in-frame clonotypes and omits some of them. The data show approximately 720,000 clones, approximately 75% seen once. Sequenced input: memory CD4+ T cells sorted from blood. The subset: CD45RA-negative fraction. These receptor sequences come from a woman in her 30s in good health.

The CDR3 protein is CASSTGPGLAFYEQYF. The CDR3 DNA reads TGTGCCAGCTCGACAGGCCCGGGACTAGCGTTCTACGAGCAGTACTTC. This rearrangement joins TRBV11-2 to TRBJ2-7, with TRBD2 matching over 10 bases. The CDR3 sequence is 16 residues long. Germline V gene sequence: CDR1 SGHAT, CDR2 FQNNGV. V dropped 8 bases and J dropped 3; count of bases not matched to a gene: 13. The whole variable domain, remainder taken from reference TRBV11-2 and TRBJ2-7, is EAGVAQSPRYKIIEKRQSVAFWCNPISGHATLYWYQQILGQGPKLLIQFQNNGVVDDSQLPKDRFSAERLKGVDSTLKIQPAKLEDSAVYLCASSTGPGLAFYEQYFGPGTRLTVT.

The rearrangement uses TRBV28 and TRBJ1-5; D gene uncertain. CDR3 length: 14 amino acids. With 6 bases removed from V and 1 base from J, the gap between germline ends came to 10 bases. Germline V gives CDR1 MDHEN, CDR2 SYDVKM. As DNA, the CDR3 is TGTGCCAGCAGCTCTGGTTGGAGCAATCAGCCCCAGCATTTT. This translates into CASSSGWSNQPQHF.

The rearrangement links TRBV4-2 to TRBJ2-7; a possible D gene is TRBD1 (6 bases). Trimming took off 6 bases at V and 2 bases at J, with 14 bases between the two ends. From germline, CDR1 is LGHNA and CDR2 YNFKEQ. The CDR3 extends over 14 amino acids. As DNA, the CDR3 is TGTGCCAGCAGTAACAGGGTCGCGGCCTACGAGCAGTACTTC. Its protein product is CASSNRVAAYEQYF.

CDR3 residues: CASSRNKESLTQETQYF. CDR3 bases: TGTGCCAGCAGCCGAAATAAGGAGAGCCTCACACAAGAGACCCAGTACTTC. The genes are TRBV5-4 and TRBJ2-5; D uncertain. CDR3 length: 17 amino acids. With 4 bases removed from V and 2 bases from J, the gap between germline ends came to 21 bases. CDR1 and CDR2 (germline): SGHNT, YYREEE (reference sequence).

This clone was counted at least ten times. CDR3 DNA: TGTGCCAGCAGCTTTGGGGAAGGGACATACAATGAGCAGTTCTTC. Translating it yields CASSFGEGTYNEQFF. The J gene is TRBJ2-1, the V gene TRBV5-4; a possible D gene is TRBD1 (6 bases). The germline V gene has CDR1 SGHNT and CDR2 YYREEE (reference sequence). CDR3 length equals 15 residues. Trimming pared 2 bases from V and 4 bases from J, leaving 13 bases between.

This chain links TRBV4-2 with TRBJ2-5; 11 bases match TRBD2. Looked up from germline, CDR1 is LGHNA and CDR2 is YNFKEQ. Unmatched junction bases numbered 5, after V lost 3 bases and J lost 5 bases. The CDR3 is 15 residues long. CDR3 DNA sequence: TGTGCCAGCAGCCAGGAGACTAGCGGGGCGGAGACCCAGTACTTC. Its translation is CASSQETSGAETQYF.

This clone occurred a few times. V gene TRBV5-1 combines with J gene TRBJ2-2; 9 bases align to TRBD1. V lost 2 bases and J lost 4; bases outside the gene matches: 3. The CDR3 has 15 amino acids. Per germline, CDR1 SGHRS and CDR2 YFSETQ. The CDR3 DNA reads as TGCGCCAGCAGCTTCAGGGACAGGGTCACCGGGGAGCTGTTTTTT. Residues: CASSFRDRVTGELFF. The whole variable domain, filled in from reference TRBV5-1 and TRBJ2-2, reads KAGVTQTPRYLIKTRGQQVTLSCSPISGHRSVSWYQQTPGQGLQFLFEYFSETQRNKGNFPGRFSGRQFSNSRSEMNVSTLELGDSALYLCASSFRDRVTGELFFGEGSRLTVL.

This clone was counted at least ten times. DNA for the CDR3: TGTGCCAGCACCGGAGGGGCTAGCGGGTCCGATGAGCAGTTCTTC. It encodes CASTGGASGSDEQFF. The chain combines TRBV5-4 with TRBJ2-1; TRBD2 agrees at 8 bases. Germline V CDR1 and CDR2: SGHNT, YYREEE (reference sequence). J lost 8 bases, V lost 6 bases, and 13 bases had no gene match. CDR3 length equals 15 residues.

The chain uses TRBV10-2 and TRBJ1-3, with D tentatively TRBD1 (6 bases). Trimming pared 7 bases from V and 8 bases from J, leaving 21 bases between. CDR1 and CDR2 (germline): WSHSY, SAAADI. The CDR3 spans 15 residues. Here the CDR3 DNA reads TGCGCCAGCAACCCAGTCCGGGACATATGGGACACCATATATTTT. Amino acids: CASNPVRDIWDTIYF.

The rearrangement links TRBV7-9 to TRBJ1-1, with D tentatively TRBD1 (5 bases). This CDR3 has 11 residues. Germline CDR1 is SEHNR and CDR2 is FQNEAQ (reference sequence). CDR3: CAGAAGPEAFF. The CDR3 bases are TGTGCTGGGGCCGCCGGACCTGAAGCTTTCTTT.

The chain links TRBV6-6 to TRBJ2-5; 9 nucleotides agree with TRBD2. Trimming at V came to 6 bases and at J to 4 bases, leaving 6 bases not matched to a gene. CDR1 and CDR2 (germline): MNHNY, SVGAGI (reference sequence). The CDR3 covers 14 residues. CDR3 coding DNA: TGTGCCAGCAGGAGTAGCGGGAGTAGAGAGACCCAGTACTTC. It encodes CASRSSGSRETQYF.

The chain employs TRBV28 and TRBJ2-3; 11 bases match TRBD2. CDR3 length: 17 amino acids. The J segment lost 1 base and the V segment lost 2 bases, leaving 5 bases of the junction unmatched. CDR1 and CDR2 from the germline V gene are MDHEN and SYDVKM. The CDR3 DNA sequence: TGTGCCAGCAGTTTAATAGGGACTAGCGGACGCACAGATACGCAGTATTTT. Translation gives CASSLIGTSGRTDTQYF.

J is TRBJ2-2 and V is TRBV11-3; 7 nucleotides match TRBD1. Germline V gene lookup returns CDR1 SGHNT and CDR2 YENEEA. V gave up 4 bases and J gave up 6 bases; unmatched junction bases: 14. The CDR3 totals 17 residues. CDR3 in amino acids: CASSSDRVGGASGELFF. The DNA of the CDR3 is TGTGCCAGCAGCTCAGACAGGGTAGGGGGCGCGTCCGGGGAGCTGTTTTTT.

This chain connects TRBV27 to TRBJ1-4; maybe TRBD1 (5 bases). V was cut by 0 bases and J by 7 bases, with 12 bases left in between. Per germline, CDR1 MNHEY and CDR2 SMNVEV (reference sequence). The CDR3 runs 15 residues. In DNA, the CDR3 is TGTGCCAGCAGTTTATCGCGGAATCAGGGTGAAAAACTGTTTTTT. Protein product: CASSLSRNQGEKLFF.

The chain links TRBV19 to TRBJ1-1; D unclear. CDR1 is LNHDA, CDR2 SQIVND, per germline (reference sequence). This CDR3 has 15 amino acids. V lost 5 bases, J lost 1 base, and 14 bases lay in between. CDR3: CASSAPRVGNTEAFF. In DNA form, the CDR3 reads TGTGCCAGTAGTGCCCCTCGGGTGGGGAACACTGAAGCTTTCTTT.

The chain carries TRBV19 and TRBJ1-2; TRBD1 agrees at 8 bases. This CDR3 region has 13 residues. The germline V gene has CDR1 LNHDA and CDR2 SQIVND (reference sequence). V lost 9 bases and J lost 8; bases outside the gene matches: 11. The CDR3 DNA reads TGTGCCAGCATGAATCAGGGGGCTAGCGGCTACACCTTC. Encoded protein: CASMNQGASGYTF.

This clone has only a few counts. The rearrangement joins TRBV25-1 to TRBJ2-1, with 7 bases lining up with TRBD1. The CDR3 runs to 16 residues. The germline CDR1 and CDR2 sequences are MGHDK and SYGVNS. The ends lost 6 bases at V and 1 base at J; junction bases unmatched: 9. The CDR3 DNA reads TGTGCCAGCAGCGGACAGGTTGACTTATCCTACAATGAGCAGTTCTTC. Translated, it gives CASSGQVDLSYNEQFF.

The rearrangement links TRBV5-6 to TRBJ1-2; maybe TRBD1 (5 bases). V lost 0 bases and J 7 bases, leaving 13 bases between the germline ends. The CDR3 covers 14 residues. Germline-derived CDR1 and CDR2 are SGHDT and YYEEEE. The DNA of the CDR3 is TGTGCCAGCAGCTTGGACAGGTGGTCGGCTGGCTACACCTTC. It yields the protein CASSLDRWSAGYTF.

The chain joins TRBV2 to TRBJ2-7; no clear D gene. The CDR3 extends over 13 amino acids. CDR1 is SNHLY and CDR2 is FYNNEI in the germline V gene. The V and J ends lost 10 bases and 5 bases respectively, with 18 bases between them. The CDR3 DNA reads as TGTGCCACCCGACAAATTGCACGCAACGAGCAGTACTTC. Residues: CATRQIARNEQYF.

The chain is built from TRBV5-1 and TRBJ2-3; no clear D. Germline V gene sequence: CDR1 SGHRS, CDR2 YFSETQ. V lost 2 bases and J lost 5, with 12 bases in between. The CDR3 runs 14 residues. As DNA, the CDR3 is TGCGCCAGCAGCTTTACCCCTGGGCGAGATACGCAGTATTTT. This gives the protein CASSFTPGRDTQYF.

As for this clone: Additional DNA sequences in this sample encode the identical CDR3. The chain recombines TRBV5-8 with TRBJ2-1, with D maybe TRBD2 (5 bases). CDR1 and CDR2 (germline): SGHTS, YDEGEE. This CDR3 is 13 amino acids long. Trimming pared 2 bases from V and 9 bases from J, leaving 12 bases between. Here the CDR3 DNA reads TGTGCCAGCAGCTTAGTCCGGGCGGGTGAGCAGTTCTTC. As protein: CASSLVRAGEQFF.

In this sample, this clone turned up a few times. The CDR3: CSVEGTSGRNNEQFF. As DNA, the CDR3 is TGCAGCGTTGAGGGGACTAGCGGGAGAAACAATGAGCAGTTCTTC. The chain is built from TRBV29-1 and TRBJ2-1, with TRBD2 identical over 14 bases. J gave up 5 bases and V 3 bases, and 3 bases lay outside the gene matches. Germline V lookup: CDR1 SQVTM, CDR2 ANQGSEA. There are 15 residues in the CDR3.

The chain combines TRBV6-5 with TRBJ2-7; a weak D match, TRBD1 (6 bases). Germline V lookup: CDR1 MNHEY, CDR2 SVGAGI. The V gene lost 8 bases and the J gene lost 4 bases, with 18 bases spanning the gap. CDR3 length: 14 residues. The CDR3 sequence: CASQQARGLYEQYF. The CDR3 region has the DNA TGTGCCAGCCAACAAGCCAGGGGTCTGTACGAGCAGTACTTC.